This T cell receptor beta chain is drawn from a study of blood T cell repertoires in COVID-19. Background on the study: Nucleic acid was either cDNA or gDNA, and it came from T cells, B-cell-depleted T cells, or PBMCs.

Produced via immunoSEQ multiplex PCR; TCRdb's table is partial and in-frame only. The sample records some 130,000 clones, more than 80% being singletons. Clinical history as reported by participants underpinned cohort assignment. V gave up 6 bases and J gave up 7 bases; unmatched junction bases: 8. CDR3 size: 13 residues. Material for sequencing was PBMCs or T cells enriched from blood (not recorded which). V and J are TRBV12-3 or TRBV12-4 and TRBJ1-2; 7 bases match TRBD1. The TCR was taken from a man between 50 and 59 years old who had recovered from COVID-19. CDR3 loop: CASSMTGLGGYTF. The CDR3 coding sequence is TGTGCCAGCAGCATGACAGGGCTCGGTGGCTACACCTTC.